A single sample gave rise to the 22 T cell receptor beta chains below, sequenced in a study of response to subunit inactivated influenza vaccine. TCRdb re-derived calls from the RT-PCR reads in MiXCR, one entry per CDR3 protein. This table holds 530,000 or so distinct CDR3 sequences, roughly 27% found once. Sequenced here: CD4+ T cells sorted from PBMCs, sampled 4 to 6 days after vaccination. These TCRs come from a man aged 50 to 59 who received an inactivated influenza vaccine.

This clonotype was detected ten times or more. V and J are TRBV12-3 or TRBV12-4 and TRBJ2-7, with 10 bases matching TRBD1. With 5 bases clipped from V and 6 bases from J, the junction kept 10 bases outside the gene matches. The CDR3 loop spans 15 amino acids. CDR3 coding DNA: TGTGCCAGCAGTAAGGGAGGGACAGGGGACTTCGAGCAGTACTTC. It codes for CASSKGGTGDFEQYF.

This clonotype was counted between two and nine times. CDR3 in amino acids: CASSRGLASGNEQYF. CDR3 sequence (DNA): TGTGCCAGCTCGAGAGGCTTAGCCTCGGGAAACGAGCAGTACTTC. V is TRBV6-1 and J is TRBJ2-7; possibly TRBD2 for D (5 bases). With 8 bases removed from V and 5 bases from J, the gap between germline ends came to 22 bases. CDR3 size: 15 residues. Looked up from germline, CDR1 is MNHNS and CDR2 is SASEGT.

This clonotype was observed a handful of times. This sequence joins TRBV20-1 and TRBJ2-7; 7 bases fit TRBD1. Germline V gene data show CDR1 as DFQATT and CDR2 as SNEGSKA (reference sequence). V lost 0 bases to trimming and J lost 2 bases; unmatched junction nucleotides: 7. The CDR3 spans 15 residues. CDR3 sequence (DNA): TGCAGTGCTAGAGATGTCCCAGGGGGACCCTACGAGCAGTACTTC. It is translated as CSARDVPGGPYEQYF.

This clonotype came up a few times. The rearrangement links TRBV12-3 or TRBV12-4 to TRBJ1-3, with no clear D. Between the trimmed V and J ends, which lost 2 bases and 8 bases, there was a span of 10 bases. The CDR3 is made up of 13 amino acids. In DNA, the CDR3 is TGTGCCAGCAGTTTACCCGGTGAATACACCATATATTTT. This gives the protein CASSLPGEYTIYF.

There are a few counts of this clonotype. The chain couples TRBV5-1 to TRBJ2-1; D may match TRBD1 or TRBD2 (6 bases each). The V end was cut by 1 base, the J end by 5 bases, with 10 bases between. Germline V CDR1 and CDR2: SGHRS, YFSETQ. This CDR3 region has 14 residues. CDR3 sequence reads: CASSLWGANNEQFF. CDR3 sequence (DNA): TGCGCCAGCAGCTTGTGGGGGGCCAACAATGAGCAGTTCTTC.

The rearrangement uses TRBV7-9 and TRBJ1-1; D not resolved. The germline CDR1 and CDR2 sequences are SEHNR and FQNEAQ (reference sequence). V was pared by 0 bases and J by 4 bases, with 12 bases between. The CDR3 extends over 15 amino acids. This chain's CDR3 is CASSLALGGTTEAFF. CDR3 in DNA: TGTGCCAGCAGCTTAGCGCTGGGAGGTACCACTGAAGCTTTCTTT.

The sample holds many counts of this clonotype. The chain employs TRBV12-3 or TRBV12-4 and TRBJ2-7; possibly TRBD2 for D (6 bases). The CDR3 has 13 residues. Trimming took off 8 bases at V and 6 bases at J, with 17 bases between the two ends. CDR3 DNA: TGTGCCAGCGGGCGGGGCGCGGATCGCGAGCAGTACTTC. Translated, it gives CASGRGADREQYF.

The chain employs TRBV3-1 and TRBJ2-1; 11 nucleotides agree with TRBD2. V shed 1 base and J 9 bases; nucleotides not matched to a gene: 2. Germline CDR1 and CDR2: LGHDT and YNNKEL (reference sequence). CDR3 length equals 14 residues. This chain's CDR3 is CASSQGLAGIEQFF. The CDR3, as DNA: TGTGCCAGCAGCCAAGGACTAGCGGGAATTGAGCAGTTCTTC.

As concerns this clonotype: The junction departs from the called germline gene at one end, perhaps through a read error. The V call is TRBV7-9, the J call TRBJ2-1; D possibly matches TRBD1 or TRBD2 (5 bases each). Germline V lookup: CDR1 SEHNR, CDR2 FQNEAQ (reference sequence). This CDR3 region has 17 residues. CDR3 in amino acids: CAISLGRSWSSYNEQFF. The DNA of the CDR3 is TGTGCCATCAGCCTGGGACGGAGCTGGAGCTCCTACAATGAGCAGTTCTTC.

The gene calls are TRBV9 and TRBJ2-1, with TRBD2 matching over 8 bases. V shed 4 bases, J shed 2 bases, and the junction held 5 bases outside the gene matches. Germline assignment: CDR1 SGDLS and CDR2 YYNGEE. CDR3 length equals 15 residues. CDR3 DNA sequence: TGTGCCAGCAGCCTGCGGGGGGACCCCTACAATGAGCAGTTCTTC. Its translation is CASSLRGDPYNEQFF.

In its sample, this clonotype was seen a few times. The chain joins TRBV30 to TRBJ2-1, with no clear D. Trimming removed 4 bases at V and 7 bases at J, with 14 bases between. CDR3 length: 13 amino acids. CDR1 and CDR2 from the germline V gene are GTSNPN and SVGIG (reference sequence). The CDR3 spells CAWKDWNLNEQFF. Written as DNA, the CDR3 is TGTGCCTGGAAGGATTGGAATCTTAATGAGCAGTTCTTC. The variable domain in full, with the rest retrieved from reference TRBV30 and TRBJ2-1, is SQTIHQWPATLVQPVGSPLSLECTVEGTSNPNLYWYRQAAGRGLQLLFYSVGIGQISSEVPQNLSASRPQDRQFILSSKKLLLSDSGFYLCAWKDWNLNEQFFGPGTRLTVL.

The chain has TRBV6-1 and TRBJ2-3, with 16 bases aligning to TRBD2. This CDR3 has 19 residues. Germline V gene sequence: CDR1 MNHNS, CDR2 SASEGT. V lost 6 bases to trimming and J lost 1 base; unmatched junction nucleotides: 10. DNA for the CDR3: TGTGCCAGCAGGCGGGAGGGACTAGCGGGGGGGCCGGGCACAGATACGCAGTATTTT. This translates into CASRREGLAGGPGTDTQYF.

In its sample, this clonotype was seen a few times. The chain uses TRBV5-1 and TRBJ2-1; 14 nucleotides line up with TRBD2. V trimming: 3 bases; J trimming: 4 bases; junction bases outside the gene matches: 3. The CDR3 contains 16 residues. Germline-derived CDR1 and CDR2 are SGHRS and YFSETQ. CDR3: CASSWTSGGPYNEQFF. CDR3 DNA sequence: TGCGCCAGCAGCTGGACTAGCGGGGGGCCTTACAATGAGCAGTTCTTC.

This clonotype was observed a few times. The chain carries TRBV4-1 and TRBJ2-2, with D uncertain. Germline V gives CDR1 MGHRA, CDR2 YSYEKL. This CDR3 has 14 amino acids. The V end lost 0 bases, the J end lost 2 bases, and 4 bases lay between the germline ends. CDR3 coding DNA: TGCGCCAGCAGCCAAGATCTTAACACCGGGGAGCTGTTTTTT. It translates to CASSQDLNTGELFF.

This clonotype was counted many times. CDR3 sequence: CAISARLAGKQETQYF. CDR3 nucleotide sequence: TGTGCCATCAGTGCTCGGCTAGCGGGAAAACAAGAGACCCAGTACTTC. V and J are TRBV10-3 and TRBJ2-5; 9 nucleotides line up with TRBD2. From germline, CDR1 is ENHRY and CDR2 SYGVKD. CDR3 length equals 16 residues. J was trimmed by 2 bases and V by 4 bases; bases with no gene match: 8.

This clonotype was found a few times. The chain uses TRBV7-9 and TRBJ2-3; TRBD1 is a possible D gene (6 bases). CDR3 length equals 16 residues. Trimming took 1 base from V and 5 from J, leaving 16 bases between them. Germline V gene lookup returns CDR1 SEHNR and CDR2 FQNEAQ (reference sequence). CDR3 protein: CASSLGFTGSGDTQYF. DNA of the CDR3: TGTGCCAGCAGCTTAGGTTTCACAGGGTCAGGAGATACGCAGTATTTT.

This clonotype was counted a single time. CDR3 sequence: CASSLDMGGVTDTQYF. CDR3 coding DNA: TGTGCCAGCAGCTTAGACATGGGGGGGGTTACAGATACGCAGTATTTT. The chain recombines TRBV7-9 with TRBJ2-3, with 7 bases aligning to TRBD2. From germline, CDR1 is SEHNR and CDR2 FQNEAQ (reference sequence). V shed 1 base and J 3 bases; nucleotides not matched to a gene: 7. The length of the CDR3 is 16 residues.

There are a few counts of this clonotype. The rearrangement links TRBV6-2 or TRBV6-3 to TRBJ1-2; D ambiguous. Trimming removed 2 bases from V and 4 bases from J, with 11 bases in between. The CDR3 consists of 14 residues. The germline CDR1 and CDR2 sequences are MNHEY and SVGEGT. The CDR3 DNA sequence: TGTGCCAGCAGTTACAGCGGGCTAGGCTATGGCTACACCTTC. Its protein product is CASSYSGLGYGYTF.

This chain links TRBV9 with TRBJ2-2, with 8 nucleotides matching TRBD1. The CDR3 contains 15 residues. The ends lost 3 bases at V and 2 bases at J; junction bases unmatched: 3. The germline CDR1 and CDR2 sequences are SGDLS and YYNGEE. The CDR3 sequence is CASSGTGTNTGELFF. DNA for the CDR3: TGTGCCAGCAGCGGGACAGGGACCAACACCGGGGAGCTGTTTTTT.

A few counts support this clonotype. The CDR3 DNA is TGTGCCAGCAGCCAAGAAGGCCCCCGGCGTGAGCAGTTCTTC. Translating it yields CASSQEGPRREQFF. V gene TRBV14 combines with J gene TRBJ2-1; no clear D. Trimming removed 0 bases from V and 9 bases from J, with 12 bases in between. Germline V gene data show CDR1 as SGHDN and CDR2 as FVKESK. This CDR3 comprises 14 residues.

The chain is built from TRBV6-2 or TRBV6-3 and TRBJ1-5; D call uncertain. Trimming removed 7 bases from V and 8 bases from J, with 12 bases in between. CDR3 length: 12 residues. Germline values: CDR1 MNHEY, CDR2 SVGEGT. CDR3 sequence: CASNGPTKPQHF. The CDR3 coding sequence is TGTGCCAGCAACGGGCCTACGAAGCCCCAGCATTTT.

This CDR3 reads CASSLLAGGSGELFF. The CDR3 nucleotides read TGTGCCAGCAGTTTACTAGCGGGAGGCTCCGGGGAGCTGTTTTTT. The chain employs TRBV12-3 or TRBV12-4 and TRBJ2-2; the match to TRBD2 covers 11 bases. Trimming at V came to 2 bases and at J to 6 bases, leaving 2 bases not matched to a gene. This CDR3 has 15 amino acids.